This TCR beta chain comes out of a study of T cells in Graves' hyperthyroidism and ophthalmopathy. Orbital computed tomography and thyroid ultrasound, together with serum TRAb and thyroxine and clinical symptoms, were used for diagnoses. The ends lost 6 bases at V and 4 bases at J; junction bases unmatched: 12. Germline assignment: CDR1 MDHEN and CDR2 SYDVKM. The CDR3 extends over 15 amino acids. This clonotype occurred many times. Amplified TCR beta CDR3 regions came from RNA transcripts. TCR CDR3 underwent first-round RT-PCR with the HTBI primer set. TCRdb called the multiplex PCR reads again in MiXCR, with one record for every CDR3 protein. The top ten clones hold roughly 7.7% of a sample with about 600,000 distinct CDR3 sequences, 14% of them seen once.

Sequenced sample: blood. The receptor comes from a woman aged 18-29 years with Graves' ophthalmopathy. V gene TRBV28 combines with J gene TRBJ2-7, with TRBD2 matching over 7 bases. As DNA, the CDR3 is TGTGCCAGCAGCGCGATCGGCGGGAGTGGGTACGAGCAGTACTTC. Residues: CASSAIGGSGYEQYF.